The 15 T cell receptor beta chains given below trace back to one sample, sequenced in a study of tumor and adjacent non-tumor tissue in lung cancer. The template was RNA from unsorted bulk tissue. TCRbeta libraries were built with three rounds of nested PCR, modified from ARM-PCR. TCRdb used MiXCR to reprocess the multiplex PCR reads, holding one entry per CDR3 protein. The table has under 100,000 distinct CDR3 sequences, around 70% seen once. The sequencing input was lung tumor tissue. The receptors were gathered from a woman aged 70-85 years with non-small cell lung cancer.

This clonotype was counted once. Germline is not matched at one junction end, which may reflect a read error. This chain uses TRBV4-1 with TRBJ2-7, with D perhaps TRBD1 or TRBD2 (5 bases each). Germline V gives CDR1 MGHRA, CDR2 YSYEKL. The CDR3 is 16 residues long. CDR3 in amino acids: CASIQEGCREPYEQYF. The CDR3 DNA reads TGCGCCAGCATCCAAGAGGGGTGCCGGGAACCCTACGAGCAGTACTTC.

Details on this clonotype: A read error may be the cause here, since a much bigger clone is one base away. This chain uses TRBV5-1 with TRBJ2-1; 7 bases match TRBD1. V trimming: 0 bases; J trimming: 9 bases; junction bases outside the gene matches: 9. The CDR3 is 15 residues long. CDR1 SGHRS and CDR2 YFSETQ come from the germline V gene. The CDR3 region is CASSLAGQVAPEQFF. The CDR3 region has the DNA TGCGCCAGCAGCTTGGCTGGACAGGTGGCCCCTGAGCAGTTCTTC.

The chain combines TRBV6-2 or TRBV6-3 with TRBJ1-5, with D possibly matching TRBD1 (6 bases). The CDR3 is 15 amino acids. In germline, CDR1 is MNHEY, CDR2 SVGEGT. Trimming removed 6 bases from V and 2 bases from J, with 14 bases in between. This chain's CDR3 is CASREVGGCNQPQHF. CDR3 DNA sequence: TGTGCCAGCAGGGAAGTAGGGGGGTGCAATCAGCCCCAGCATTTT.

In this sample, this clonotype turned up once. The germline gene is not matched at one end of the junction; a read error may be the cause. This chain connects TRBV5-4 to TRBJ2-4; 8 bases line up with TRBD1. Germline values: CDR1 SGHNT, CDR2 YYREEE (reference sequence). This CDR3 is 14 amino acids long. The CDR3 nucleotides are TGTGCCAGCACTCAGGGGGCCCCCAAAAACATTCAGTACTTT. It translates to CASTQGAPKNIQYF.

This clonotype has a handful of counts. The rearrangement uses TRBV18 and TRBJ1-3; TRBD1 matches at 9 bases. This CDR3 is 16 amino acids long. J was trimmed by 2 bases and V by 0 bases; bases with no gene match: 2. Germline V gene lookup returns CDR1 KGHSH and CDR2 LQKENI. CDR3 coding DNA: TGTGCCAGCTCACCACCGGGGACAGGGACTGGAAACACCATATATTTT. Its protein is CASSPPGTGTGNTIYF.

As concerns this clonotype: One junction end does not reproduce the germline sequence, and a read error may be involved. This chain uses TRBV29-1 with TRBJ2-7; D might be TRBD2 (5 bases). Germline V gene sequence: CDR1 SQVTM, CDR2 ANQGSEA. This CDR3 has 11 amino acids. The CDR3 sequence: CSVGGMGERYF. CDR3 nucleotides: TGTAGCGTTGGTGGGATGGGAGAGCGGTACTTC.

This chain connects TRBV11-3 to TRBJ2-2; D is possibly TRBD2 (5 bases). V was trimmed by 7 bases and J by 5 bases, leaving 14 bases between them. The CDR3 has 14 amino acids. CDR1 and CDR2 from the germline V gene are SGHNT and YENEEA. CDR3 coding DNA: TGTGCCAGCAACTTCAGAGGAGGAACCGGGGAGCTGTTTTTT. This sequence encodes CASNFRGGTGELFF.

V and J are TRBV20-1 and TRBJ2-1; D is unclear. There are 13 residues in the CDR3. From germline, CDR1 is DFQATT and CDR2 SNEGSKA (reference sequence). Trimming removed 0 bases at V and 11 bases at J, with 14 bases between. CDR3 protein: CSARDRSPGKQFF. The CDR3 bases are TGCAGTGCTAGAGATCGCAGTCCGGGCAAGCAGTTCTTC.

This chain links TRBV19 with TRBJ1-4; weak D call: TRBD1 (6 bases). Trimming stripped 9 bases from V and 6 bases from J, with 17 bases between. CDR1 is LNHDA, CDR2 SQIVND, per germline (reference sequence). CDR3 size: 14 residues. The CDR3 nucleotides read TGTGCCAGACGTACAGGGAATAGGGATGAAAAACTGTTTTTT. Its protein product is CARRTGNRDEKLFF.

On this clonotype itself: A read error is possible here, since a much larger clone lies one base away. The V gene is TRBV5-6, the J gene TRBJ2-3; 7 bases map to TRBD1. The J segment lost 6 bases and the V segment lost 4 bases, leaving 8 bases of the junction unmatched. The germline V gene has CDR1 SGHDT and CDR2 YYEEEE. The CDR3 length is 14 residues. CDR3 DNA sequence: TGTGCCAGCAGCATCACAGGGGACGCGGATACGCAGTATTTT. This translates into CASSITGDADTQYF.

Turning to this clonotype: This CDR3 fails to terminate in the conserved phenylalanine or tryptophan, so it likely reflects a read error. The DNA is omitted, as the CDR3 cannot be located on it reliably, and the CDR3 follows TCRdb's listing. J is TRBJ1-1 and V is TRBV30; TRBD1 reflects the table's D call only, with no check against the DNA. Germline values: CDR1 GTSNPN, CDR2 SVGIG (reference sequence). The CDR3 adds up to 15 amino acids, both ends counted. The CDR3 region is CAWSVGVGGATEASS.

This clonotype occurred many times. The genes are TRBV12-3 or TRBV12-4 and TRBJ2-5; either TRBD1 or TRBD2 may fit D (5 bases each). V was trimmed by 2 bases and J by 2 bases, leaving 12 bases between them. The CDR3 sequence is 15 residues long. The CDR3 nucleotides read TGTGCCAGCAGTTTAAATCTTGGGGGTCAAGAGACCCAGTACTTC. Its translation is CASSLNLGGQETQYF.

This clonotype showed up just a few times. CDR3 coding DNA: TGTGCCAGCAGTTATAACCGGGACAAGAGCTCCTACGAGCAGTACTTC. This translates into CASSYNRDKSSYEQYF. The rearrangement links TRBV28 to TRBJ2-7, with a possible D match to TRBD1 (6 bases). Germline loops: CDR1 MDHEN, CDR2 SYDVKM. The V and J ends lost 4 bases and 0 bases respectively, with 16 bases between them. The CDR3 runs 16 residues.

Concerning this clonotype: This sequence may be a read error, since a much larger clone differs from it by one base. The CDR3 DNA sequence: TGTGCCAGCACGGGGGGGGTCCTGTTTCAGGGCTACACCTTC. It yields the protein CASTGGVLFQGYTF. V and J are TRBV5-4 and TRBJ1-2, with TRBD1 as a possible D gene (5 bases). Germline CDR1 and CDR2: SGHNT and YYREEE (reference sequence). Trimming cost V 6 bases and J 8 bases, with 20 bases left between them. There are 14 residues in the CDR3.

Turning to this clonotype: The junction departs from germline at one end; a sequencing error may be responsible. The rearrangement joins TRBV6-1 to TRBJ2-3; 9 bases agree with TRBD2. Looked up from germline, CDR1 is MNHNS and CDR2 is SASEGT. The CDR3 contains 14 residues. CDR3: CASSGGSSGSWQCF. CDR3 DNA: TGTGCCAGCAGTGGAGGGAGTAGCGGGAGTTGGCAGTGTTTT.